This TCR beta chain was identified in a study of blood T cell repertoires in COVID-19. On the study more broadly: Acute and convalescent COVID-19 samples came from the United States, Italy and Spain. T cells, B-cell-depleted T cells, or PBMCs provided the cDNA or gDNA that served as material.

Authors' data handling: The assay estimated nucleated cells by amplifying reference gene primers. Method: immunoSEQ multiplex PCR; TCRdb's copy keeps in-frame clones and lacks some. The V and J calls and clone size are taken from that table; D and trimming were inferred from the DNA. The sample contains 200,000 or so clones, approximately 90% of which appear only once. The CDR3 has 15 residues. CDR1 and CDR2 (germline): MNHEY, SVGEGT. The V and J ends lost 2 bases and 5 bases respectively, with 15 bases between them. Sequences were obtained from peripheral blood. The origin of this receptor is a man older than 75 with acute or convalescent COVID-19. V is TRBV6-2 or TRBV6-3 and J is TRBJ2-5; D might be TRBD2 (5 bases). The CDR3 region has the DNA TGTGCCAGCAGTTACGGAGGAGTGCCTCTGGAGACCCAGTACTTC. It encodes CASSYGGVPLETQYF.